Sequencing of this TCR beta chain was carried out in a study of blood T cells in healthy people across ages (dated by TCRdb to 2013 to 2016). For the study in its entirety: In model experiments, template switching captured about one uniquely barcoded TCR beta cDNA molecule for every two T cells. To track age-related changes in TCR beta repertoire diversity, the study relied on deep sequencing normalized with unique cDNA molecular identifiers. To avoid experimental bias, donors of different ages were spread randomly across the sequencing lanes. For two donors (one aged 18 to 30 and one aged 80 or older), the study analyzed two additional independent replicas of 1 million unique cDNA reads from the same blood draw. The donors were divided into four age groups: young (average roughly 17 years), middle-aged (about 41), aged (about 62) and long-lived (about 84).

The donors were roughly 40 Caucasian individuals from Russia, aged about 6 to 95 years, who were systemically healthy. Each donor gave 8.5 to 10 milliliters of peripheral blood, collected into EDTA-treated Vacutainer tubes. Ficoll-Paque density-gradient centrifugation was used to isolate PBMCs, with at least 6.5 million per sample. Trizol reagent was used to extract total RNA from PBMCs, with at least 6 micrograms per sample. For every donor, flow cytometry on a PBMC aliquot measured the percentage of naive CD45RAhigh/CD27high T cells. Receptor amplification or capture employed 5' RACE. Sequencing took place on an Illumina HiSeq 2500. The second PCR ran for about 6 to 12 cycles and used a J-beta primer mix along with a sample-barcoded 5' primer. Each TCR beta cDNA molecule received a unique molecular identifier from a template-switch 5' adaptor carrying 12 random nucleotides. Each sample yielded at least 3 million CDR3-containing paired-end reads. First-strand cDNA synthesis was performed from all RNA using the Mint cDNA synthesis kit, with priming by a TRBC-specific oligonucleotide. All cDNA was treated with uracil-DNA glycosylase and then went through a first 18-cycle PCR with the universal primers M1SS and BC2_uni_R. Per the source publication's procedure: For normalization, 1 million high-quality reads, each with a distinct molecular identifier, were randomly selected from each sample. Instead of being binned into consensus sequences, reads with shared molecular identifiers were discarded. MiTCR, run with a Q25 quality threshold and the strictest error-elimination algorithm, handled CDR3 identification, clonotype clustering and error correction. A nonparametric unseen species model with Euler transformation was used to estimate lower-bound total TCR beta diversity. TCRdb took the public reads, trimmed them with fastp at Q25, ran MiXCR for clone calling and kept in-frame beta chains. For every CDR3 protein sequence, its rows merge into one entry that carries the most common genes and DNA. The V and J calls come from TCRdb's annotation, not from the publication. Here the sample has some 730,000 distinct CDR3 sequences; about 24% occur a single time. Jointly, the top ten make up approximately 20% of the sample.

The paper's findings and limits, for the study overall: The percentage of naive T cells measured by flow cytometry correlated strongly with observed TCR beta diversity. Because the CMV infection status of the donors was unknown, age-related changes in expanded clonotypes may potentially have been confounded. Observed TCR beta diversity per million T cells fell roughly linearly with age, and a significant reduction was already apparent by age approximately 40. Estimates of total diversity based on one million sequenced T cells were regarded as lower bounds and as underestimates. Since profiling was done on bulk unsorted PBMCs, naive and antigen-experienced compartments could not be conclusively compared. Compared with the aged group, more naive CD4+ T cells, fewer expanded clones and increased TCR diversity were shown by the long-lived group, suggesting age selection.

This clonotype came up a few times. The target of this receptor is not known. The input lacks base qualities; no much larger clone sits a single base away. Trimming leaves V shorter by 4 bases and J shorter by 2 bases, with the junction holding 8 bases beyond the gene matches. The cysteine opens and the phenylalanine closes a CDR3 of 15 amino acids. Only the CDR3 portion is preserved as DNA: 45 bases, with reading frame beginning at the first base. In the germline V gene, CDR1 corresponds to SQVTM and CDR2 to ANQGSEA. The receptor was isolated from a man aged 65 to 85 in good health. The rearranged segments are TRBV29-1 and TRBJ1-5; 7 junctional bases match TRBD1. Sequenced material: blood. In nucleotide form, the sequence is TGCAGCGTTGTGCTTACAGGGGATGGCAATCAGCCCCAGCATTTT. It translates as CSVVLTGDGNQPQHF.